The rows below give T cell receptor beta chains drawn from one sample of a study of blood T cell repertoires in COVID-19. Only in-frame clones appear in the TCRdb table, and some are missing; sequencing was by immunoSEQ multiplex PCR. The repertoire holds tens of thousands of clones, roughly four fifths seen once, with roughly 8.7% in the top ten. Specimen: peripheral blood. These receptors all come from a woman of 80 years or more with acute or convalescent COVID-19. Each CDR3 is given with its conserved first and last residue. A D gene is named only where the DNA matches it firmly. Rows give clone size only sometimes, using once, few, many, or a class for an expanded clone.

clone size	J gene	V gene	D gene	CDR3 DNA	CDR3 protein
few	TRBJ1-1	TRBV14	NA	TGTGCCAGCAGCCAGCCGGGGATGAACACTGAAGCTTTCTTT	CASSQPGMNTEAFF
once	TRBJ2-1	TRBV5-6	NA	TGTGCCAGCAGCTTGGCTACGTTTAGCTCCTACAATGAGCAGTTCTTC	CASSLATFSSYNEQFF
few	TRBJ1-6	TRBV7-9	TRBD1	TGTGCCAGCAGCTCAGGGGGGTCACCCCTCCACTTT	CASSSGGSPLHF
NA	TRBJ2-7	TRBV7-2	NA	TGTGCCAGCAGCTTAGCCTACGGGGAGCAGTACTTC	CASSLAYGEQYF
NA	TRBJ2-7	TRBV5-1	NA	TGCGCCAGCAGCTTTTCGGGCAGGGCCTACGAGCAGTACTTC	CASSFSGRAYEQYF
NA	TRBJ2-1	TRBV3-1/TRBV3-2	TRBD2	TGTGCCAGCAGCCAAGATGAGCTAGCGGGAAATGATGAGCAGTTCTTC	CASSQDELAGNDEQFF
NA	TRBJ2-1	TRBV7-2	TRBD2	TGTGCCAGCAGCTTCCCGACTAGCGGGGCCTACAATGAGCAGTTCTTC	CASSFPTSGAYNEQFF
NA	TRBJ2-1	TRBV29-1	NA	TGCAGCGGTACTAGTTACAATGAGCAGTTCTTC	CSGTSYNEQFF
NA	TRBJ1-3	TRBV11-2	TRBD1	TGTGCCAGCAGCTCCGGGGACAGGGCTGGAAACACCATATATTTT	CASSSGDRAGNTIYF
few	TRBJ2-7	TRBV15	TRBD1	TGTGCCACCAGCAGAGGATTACTGGGACAGGGCGCCTACGAGCAGTACTTC	CATSRGLLGQGAYEQYF
NA	TRBJ1-2	TRBV5-4	TRBD1	TGTGCCAGCAGCATGACCGGGACAGGAGGCTACACCTTC	CASSMTGTGGYTF
NA	TRBJ2-7	TRBV7-2	TRBD2	TGTGCCAGCAGCCCGCGGGGGACTACCTCCTACGAGCAGTACTTC	CASSPRGTTSYEQYF
few	TRBJ1-2	TRBV19	TRBD1	TGTGCCAGTAGCCGACAGGGTCGCGACGGCTACACCTTC	CASSRQGRDGYTF
NA	TRBJ1-1	TRBV28	TRBD1	TGTGCCAGCAGTCCGCCAGGACAGGTAATGAACACTGAAGCTTTCTTT	CASSPPGQVMNTEAFF
NA	TRBJ2-2	TRBV5-1	NA	TGCGCCAGCAAGCCCGGCGGCCCAAACACCGGGGAGCTGTTTTTT	CASKPGGPNTGELFF
once	TRBJ1-2	TRBV6-4	NA	TGTGCCAGCAGTGACTCGGGGGGACTCTATGGCTACACCTTC	CASSDSGGLYGYTF
NA	TRBJ2-1	TRBV7-9	NA	TGTGCCAGCAGTCTAACTAGTCAGAGCAATGAGCAGTTCTTC	CASSLTSQSNEQFF
few	TRBJ1-2	TRBV27	TRBD1	TGTGCCAGCGGGGGACAGGGTAATGGCTACACCTTC	CASGGQGNGYTF
NA	TRBJ1-4	TRBV19	TRBD1	TGTGCCAGTAGTAACACCGGGACAGTCCCTAATGAAAAACTGTTTTTT	CASSNTGTVPNEKLFF
NA	TRBJ1-2	TRBV29-1	NA	TGCAGCGCTGGCTCCCAGGGCTACACCTTC	CSAGSQGYTF
many	TRBJ2-5	TRBV7-9	NA	TGTGCCAGCAGCTTAGGGGTCGGGATGGTTGCCCAAGAGACCCAGTACTTC	CASSLGVGMVAQETQYF
once	TRBJ1-5	TRBV18	NA	TGTGCCAGCTCACTAGGTCAGCAGGGATCCAATCAGCCCCAGCATTTT	CASSLGQQGSNQPQHF
NA	TRBJ2-1	TRBV14	NA	TGTGCCAGCAGCCAAGATCTCGGGGTAGGGGGCAATGAGCAGTTCTTC	CASSQDLGVGGNEQFF
NA	TRBJ1-2	TRBV28	NA	TGTGCCAGCACCCCTCGTAGTCGTGGCTACACCTTC	CASTPRSRGYTF
NA	TRBJ2-1	TRBV7-9	NA	TGTGCCAGCAGCTTAATCGGCGGGATGGGGGATGAGCAGTTCTTC	CASSLIGGMGDEQFF
NA	TRBJ2-7	TRBV7-8	NA	TGTGCCAGCAGCTTATTCTCGCCCCCGGTAGAGCAGTACTTC	CASSLFSPPVEQYF
NA	TRBJ2-7	TRBV28	TRBD2	TGTGCCAGCAGTCCCACTAGCGGGGGGGCTTACGAGCAGTACTTC	CASSPTSGGAYEQYF
few	TRBJ2-2	TRBV7-8	NA	TGTGCCAGCAGCTTAGCGCCTCCACCGGGGACGAACACCGGGGAGCTGTTTTTT	CASSLAPPPGTNTGELFF
NA	TRBJ1-6	TRBV21-1	NA	TGTGCCAGCAGCAAAGATGGGTTGATCGTGACAGATAATTCACCCCTCCACTTT	CASSKDGLIVTDNSPLHF
NA	TRBJ2-2	TRBV9	NA	TGTGCCAGCAGCGTAGTAAGGGGCGGGGTGACCGGGGAGCTGTTTTTT	CASSVVRGGVTGELFF
few	TRBJ2-3	TRBV12-3/TRBV12-4	NA	TGTGCCAGCAGTTTGTTTACAGGGGATACGCAGTATTTT	CASSLFTGDTQYF
NA	TRBJ2-7	TRBV28	TRBD1	TGTGCCAGCAGTTTATTCGGGACAGGGACCCACGAGCAGTACTTC	CASSLFGTGTHEQYF
NA	TRBJ2-4	TRBV6-6	NA	TGTGCCAGCAGTTCCTCAACAGGGTCAAAAAACATTCAGTACTTC	CASSSSTGSKNIQYF
NA	TRBJ2-7	TRBV6-1	NA	TGTGCCAGCAGTGAAACCCTTGGCAGGCGCTCCTACGAGCAGTACTTC	CASSETLGRRSYEQYF
once	TRBJ2-1	TRBV4-1	NA	TGCGCCAGCAGCCAAGTTGTGGCTAGGCGGGATGAGCAGTTCTTC	CASSQVVARRDEQFF
NA	TRBJ1-1	TRBV6-5	NA	TGTGCCAGCAGTTACGGGGGGACCTCGAACACTGAAGCTTTCTTT	CASSYGGTSNTEAFF
few	TRBJ1-2	TRBV3-1/TRBV3-2	NA	TGTGCCAGCAGACCCGAACCGGGACTGATCTATGGCTACACCTTC	CASRPEPGLIYGYTF
NA	TRBJ2-5	TRBV6-2/TRBV6-3	TRBD2	TGTGCCAGCAGTTACTCCTCGGCTAGCGGGGGCTATCAAGAGACCCAGTACTTC	CASSYSSASGGYQETQYF
NA	TRBJ2-7	TRBV9	TRBD2	TGTGCCAGCAGCGTAGCTCCACTAGCGGAGGCCTACGAGCAGTACTTC	CASSVAPLAEAYEQYF
few	TRBJ2-1	TRBV2	TRBD2	TGTGCCAGCAAGAGAATCCGGACTAGCGGGGGGACCGCCGCCTACAATGAGCAGTTCTTC	CASKRIRTSGGTAAYNEQFF
NA	TRBJ2-1	TRBV6-5	NA	TGTGCCACTGGGTTTGGGGGCCGAAATGAGCAGTTCTTC	CATGFGGRNEQFF
NA	TRBJ2-5	TRBV5-6	TRBD2	TGTGCCAGCAGCTTGGGTCTAGCGGGAGGAGAGACCCAGTACTTC	CASSLGLAGGETQYF
few	TRBJ1-6	TRBV5-1	NA	TGCGCCAGCAGCTCTTTCGGGGAGTCTAATTCACCCCTCCACTTT	CASSSFGESNSPLHF
NA	TRBJ2-7	TRBV12-3/TRBV12-4	NA	TGTGCCAGCAGCCGCGGACAGAGTGGCGAGCAGTACTTC	CASSRGQSGEQYF
few	TRBJ1-3	TRBV2	NA	TGTGCCAGCACTTTTCGGGGAAACACCATATATTTT	CASTFRGNTIYF
NA	TRBJ2-1	TRBV11-2	TRBD1	TGTGCCAGCAGCCCCCGGACAGGGGGCGTCCCCAATGAGCAGTTCTTC	CASSPRTGGVPNEQFF
NA	TRBJ2-3	TRBV29-1	NA	TGCAGCGTGGCTACAGCAAGGGATACGCAGTATTTT	CSVATARDTQYF
few	TRBJ2-2	TRBV20-1	TRBD2	TGCAGTGCTAGTACTAGCGGGAAAGGTACCGGGGAGCTGTTTTTT	CSASTSGKGTGELFF
NA	TRBJ2-5	TRBV15	NA	TGTGCCACCAGCAGAGGTGTGGGGGGCCAAGAGACCCAGTACTTC	CATSRGVGGQETQYF
NA	TRBJ2-5	TRBV9	NA	TGTGCCAGCAGCGTAGAAACGGGACTGAGCGGACAGACCCAGTACTTC	CASSVETGLSGQTQYF